This TCR beta chain appears in the sequencing data of a study of T cell responses to AZD1222 COVID-19 vaccine. CDR1 MNHEY and CDR2 SVGAGI come from the germline V gene. The V segment lost 6 bases and the J segment 9 bases; nucleotides outside the gene matches: 6. The CDR3 covers 13 residues. A remark on this clone: Its antigen remains unknown.

The study, taken as a whole, reports: Spike-specific TCR breadth and depth grew following two AZD1222 doses. AZD1222 recipients seropositive at baseline numbered only 5 or 6.

TCRdb's copy holds only in-frame clones and misses some; the assay was immunoSEQ multiplex PCR. This table holds 90,000 to 140,000 clones, roughly 87% found once. This chain joins TRBV6-5 and TRBJ2-4, with 9 bases that match TRBD1. The sequence derives from an adult who received the AZD1222 COVID-19 vaccine. The sample consisted of peripheral blood, taken 28 days after the second AZD1222 dose. CDR3 DNA sequence: TGTGCCAGCAGGAGACAGGGGGGAATCATTCAGTACTTC. It translates to CASRRQGGIIQYF.